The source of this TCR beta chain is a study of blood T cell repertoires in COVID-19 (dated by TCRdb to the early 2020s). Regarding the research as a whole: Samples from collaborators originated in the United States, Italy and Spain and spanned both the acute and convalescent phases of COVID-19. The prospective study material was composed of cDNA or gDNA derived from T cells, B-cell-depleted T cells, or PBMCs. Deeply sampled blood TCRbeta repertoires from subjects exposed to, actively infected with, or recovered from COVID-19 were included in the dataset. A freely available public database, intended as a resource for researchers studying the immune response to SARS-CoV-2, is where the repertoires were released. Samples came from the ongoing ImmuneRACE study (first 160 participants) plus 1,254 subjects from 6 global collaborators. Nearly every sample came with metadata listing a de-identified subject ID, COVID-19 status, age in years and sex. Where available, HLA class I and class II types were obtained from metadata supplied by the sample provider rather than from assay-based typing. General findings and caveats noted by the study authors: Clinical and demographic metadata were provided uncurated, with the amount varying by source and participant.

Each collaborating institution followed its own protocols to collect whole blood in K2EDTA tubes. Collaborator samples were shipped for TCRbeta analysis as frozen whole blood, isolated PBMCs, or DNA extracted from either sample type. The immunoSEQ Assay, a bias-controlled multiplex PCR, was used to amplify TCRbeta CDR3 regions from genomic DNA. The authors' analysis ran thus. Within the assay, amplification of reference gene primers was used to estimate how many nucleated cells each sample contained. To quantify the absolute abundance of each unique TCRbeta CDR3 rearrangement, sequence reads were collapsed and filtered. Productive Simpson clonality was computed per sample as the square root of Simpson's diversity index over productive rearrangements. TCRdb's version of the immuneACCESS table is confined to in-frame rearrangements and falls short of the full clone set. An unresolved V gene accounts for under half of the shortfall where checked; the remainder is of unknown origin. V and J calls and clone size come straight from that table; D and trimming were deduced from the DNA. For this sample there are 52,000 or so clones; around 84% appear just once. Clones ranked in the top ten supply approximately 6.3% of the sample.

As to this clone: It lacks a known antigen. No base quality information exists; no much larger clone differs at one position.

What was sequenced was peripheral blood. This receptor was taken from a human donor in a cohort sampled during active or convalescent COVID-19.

In nucleotide form, the sequence is TGCGCCAGCAGCCAAGTATTAGGGGGGGCGAGGGGCTACACCTTC. Protein translation: CASSQVLGGARGYTF. This receptor chain uses TRBV4-3 and TRBJ1-2; the D gene is perhaps TRBD1, on 6 matching bases. There are 15 amino acids in the CDR3, from cysteine to phenylalanine inclusive. Of the read, only the CDR3 DNA is kept; its 45 bases are in frame from base 1. The germline V gene gives CDR1 as LGHNA and CDR2 as YSLEER. A distance of 17 bases separates the germline ends of V and J, which lose 1 base and 8 bases respectively.